This T cell receptor (beta chain) was observed in a study of blood T cell repertoires in COVID-19. Study in general: COVID-19 samples collected from the United States, Italy and Spain covered acute and convalescent phases. Nucleic acid was either cDNA or gDNA, and it came from T cells, B-cell-depleted T cells, or PBMCs.

Original handling: Amplifying reference gene primers gave estimates of nucleated cell counts. Profiling relied on immunoSEQ multiplex PCR, and the TCRdb table lists in-frame clones only, not all of them. V and J calls plus clone size are reproduced from that table; the DNA served to infer D and trimming. Of roughly 200,000 clones listed, around 84% are singletons. CDR1 LNHNV and CDR2 YYDKDF come from the germline V gene (reference sequence). The ends were cut back, 1 base at V and 2 bases at J, with 8 bases in the middle. The CDR3 extends over 14 amino acids. The sequenced sample consisted of peripheral blood. The V call is TRBV15, the J call TRBJ2-5; no firm D call. This clonotype originated in a human donor in a cohort sampled during active COVID-19. The chain's CDR3 is CATSRGATQETQYF. CDR3 coding DNA: TGTGCCACCAGCAGAGGGGCTACACAAGAGACCCAGTACTTC.